The table lists the clone carrying this T cell receptor beta chain with many counts. Its antigen is unidentified. The data are from a study of spatial heterogeneity in lung cancer. Study results and limitations: Whereas they appeared in blood less at follow-up, ubiquitous expanded tumor TCRs appeared there more at resection.

Every TCR cDNA molecule carried a tag that served as a unique molecular identifier. Each CDR3 protein gets one entry after TCRdb re-called the 5' RACE reads with MiXCR. The sample includes about 120,000 distinct CDR3 sequences, 9% to 15% of them seen just once. The time point was: blood at routine non-recurrence follow-up after resection. Unsorted tumor, nontumor lung tissue or cryopreserved PBMC supplied the whole RNA. The receptor was derived from a male donor with early-stage non-small cell lung cancer. The sequences come from PBMCs, collected at follow-up.

CDR3 protein: CAISGSGRTDTQYF. CDR3 bases: TGTGCCATCAGTGGTTCGGGCAGGACAGATACGCAGTATTTT. This rearrangement joins TRBV10-3 to TRBJ2-3; no firm D call. CDR1 and CDR2 (germline): ENHRY, SYGVKD. The CDR3 contains 14 residues. V shed 4 bases and J shed 3 bases, with 11 bases lying between them.